Following are 21 T cell receptor beta chains from one sample sequenced in a study of T cell repertoires in cytomegalovirus infection. Antigens for these TCRs are unknown. TCRdb re-derived calls from the reads in MiXCR, one entry per CDR3 protein. The top ten hold roughly two fifths of the sample, which has approximately 470,000 distinct CDR3 sequences, 42% seen once. The sequenced sample was cultured PBMCs, obtained from culture after CMV antigen stimulation. These receptors came from a human donor in good health (CMV status not recorded). Some clones in this sample may be carry-over from other donors' samples.

This clonotype was found a few times. This sequence joins TRBV4-1 and TRBJ1-4; 9 bases agree with TRBD1. Per germline, CDR1 MGHRA and CDR2 YSYEKL. J was trimmed by 8 bases and V by 3 bases; bases with no gene match: 10. The CDR3 is 16 amino acids. The CDR3 sequence is CASSQWYRGLKEKLFF. CDR3 nucleotide sequence: TGCGCCAGCAGCCAGTGGTACAGGGGGCTTAAGGAAAAACTGTTTTTT.

The chain joins TRBV4-1 to TRBJ2-1, with D maybe TRBD2 (6 bases). V was clipped by 3 bases and J by 6 bases, with 9 bases between them. Per the germline V gene, CDR1 is MGHRA and CDR2 is YSYEKL. There are 13 residues in the CDR3. CDR3 nucleotides: TGCGCCAGCAGCCAGGGGCGGGGCAATGAGCAGTTCTTC. Its protein product is CASSQGRGNEQFF.

The V and J genes are TRBV19 and TRBJ2-6; unclear D gene. The V and J ends lost 7 bases and 0 bases respectively, with 10 bases between them. The germline V gene has CDR1 LNHDA and CDR2 SQIVND (reference sequence). The CDR3 is 15 residues long. The DNA of the CDR3 is TGTGCCAGTACAACCCTAGACTCTGGGGCCAACGTCCTGACTTTC. Translated: CASTTLDSGANVLTF.

This chain links TRBV7-8 with TRBJ2-5; D is undetermined. Trimming pared 5 bases from V and 5 bases from J, leaving 18 bases between. CDR3 size: 15 residues. The germline CDR1 and CDR2 sequences are SGHVS and FQNEAQ. The CDR3 loop reads CASSPYGGVTETQYF. CDR3 in DNA: TGTGCCAGCAGCCCTTATGGTGGGGTTACGGAGACCCAGTACTTC.

This clonotype was detected only a few times. The chain joins TRBV6-2 or TRBV6-3 to TRBJ2-3, with TRBD2 as a possible D gene (6 bases). Trimming left V 9 bases short and J 5 bases short, with 21 bases between. This CDR3 comprises 15 residues. The germline gives CDR1 MNHEY, CDR2 SVGEGT. The CDR3 bases are TGTGCCAGTTCCCCGGGACTCACGACGGGAGATACGCAGTATTTT. Protein sequence: CASSPGLTTGDTQYF.

This clonotype was counted between two and nine times. This chain connects TRBV7-8 to TRBJ1-4; no definite D call. The CDR3 runs 14 residues. Germline CDR1 reads SGHVS; CDR2 reads FQNEAQ. Trimming removed 2 bases at V and 8 bases at J, with 12 bases between. CDR3: CASSLYGDTEKLFF. The CDR3 DNA follows: TGTGCCAGCAGCTTATATGGGGATACCGAAAAACTGTTTTTT.

The chain carries TRBV6-5 and TRBJ2-1, with 10 bases aligning to TRBD1. Germline CDR1 is MNHEY and CDR2 is SVGAGI. This CDR3 is built from 14 residues. The ends lost 6 bases at V and 6 bases at J; junction bases unmatched: 5. As DNA, the CDR3 is TGTGCCAGCAGGAACCGGGACAGGGGCAATGAGCAGTTCTTC. As protein: CASRNRDRGNEQFF.

The V call is TRBV12-5, the J call TRBJ2-7; 7 bases line up with TRBD1. J gave up 6 bases and V 0 bases, and 5 bases lay outside the gene matches. The CDR3 runs to 14 residues. Germline-derived CDR1 and CDR2 are LGHNT and FRNRAP. The CDR3 loop reads CASGLVGGLREQYF. The CDR3 bases are TGTGCTAGTGGTTTGGTAGGGGGCTTGCGCGAGCAGTACTTC.

CDR3 loop: CASSLGTGPNTGELFF. CDR3 coding DNA: TGTGCCAGCAGCTTGGGGACAGGGCCCAACACCGGGGAGCTGTTTTTT. V gene TRBV7-6 combines with J gene TRBJ2-2; 9 bases align to TRBD1. Germline lookup yields CDR1 SGHVS and CDR2 FNYEAQ. The CDR3 extends over 16 amino acids. The V segment lost 3 bases and the J segment 2 bases; nucleotides outside the gene matches: 4.

V gene TRBV12-5 combines with J gene TRBJ2-2; D is uncertain. Germline V gives CDR1 LGHNT, CDR2 FRNRAP. There are 12 residues in the CDR3. Trimming cost V 6 bases and J 3 bases, with 5 bases left between them. Here the CDR3 DNA reads TGTGCTAGTGGGTCGGACACCGGGGAGCTGTTTTTT. Amino acid sequence: CASGSDTGELFF.

CDR3: CASSPQGGEAFF. CDR3 in DNA: TGTGCCAGCAGCCCACAGGGTGGCGAAGCTTTCTTT. The chain employs TRBV5-4 and TRBJ1-1; a possible D gene is TRBD1 (6 bases). Trimming shortened V by 4 bases and J by 8 bases, and 12 bases separated the two germline ends. Germline V CDR1 and CDR2: SGHNT, YYREEE (reference sequence). The CDR3 has 12 amino acids.

This clonotype has a single count. The chain has TRBV11-2 and TRBJ2-1, with 8 bases that match TRBD2. Unmatched junction bases numbered 10, after V lost 3 bases and J lost 3 bases. This CDR3 has 17 amino acids. Germline V gene sequence: CDR1 SGHAT, CDR2 FQNNGV. The CDR3, as DNA: TGTGCCAGCAGCTTGGGAGTTAAGCGGGAGCGCTACAATGAGCAGTTCTTC. It specifies CASSLGVKRERYNEQFF.

Only a few counts were recorded for this clonotype. CDR3 in amino acids: CASSSISGSARTDTQYF. DNA of the CDR3: TGTGCCAGCAGCTCTATTAGCGGGAGTGCCCGCACAGATACGCAGTATTTT. The chain uses TRBV7-2 and TRBJ2-3; 9 nucleotides line up with TRBD2. CDR1 and CDR2 from the germline V gene are SGHTA and FQGNSA. Trimming removed 4 bases from V and 1 base from J; junction bases left unmatched: 9. The length of the CDR3 is 17 residues. The full variable domain, in which reference TRBV7-2 and TRBJ2-3 provide the parts outside the CDR3, is GAGVSQSPSNKVTEKGKDVELRCDPISGHTALYWYRQSLGQGLEFLIYFQGNSAPDKSGLPSDRFSAERTGGSVSTLTIQRTQQEDSAVYLCASSSISGSARTDTQYFGPGTRLTVL.

This clonotype was seen more than once but under ten times. The chain uses TRBV20-1 and TRBJ2-1; a weak D match, TRBD1 (5 bases). CDR3 length: 12 residues. Trimming removed 7 bases from V and 4 bases from J, with 11 bases in between. The germline gives CDR1 DFQATT, CDR2 SNEGSKA (reference sequence). As DNA, the CDR3 is TGCAGTGGCAGGGCCGTATACAATGAGCAGTTCTTC. Translated, it gives CSGRAVYNEQFF.

The V gene is TRBV6-1, the J gene TRBJ1-1; weak D call: TRBD1 (6 bases). CDR1 is MNHNS and CDR2 is SASEGT in the germline V gene. Trimming took off 6 bases at V and 11 bases at J, with 16 bases between the two ends. The CDR3 is 12 residues long. CDR3 bases: TGTGCCAGCAGCCTTCGGGGGGGGGGCGCTTTCTTT. Protein sequence: CASSLRGGGAFF.

This clonotype was seen a handful of times. The chain links TRBV12-3 or TRBV12-4 to TRBJ1-4, with no clear D. The V end lost 1 base, the J end lost 10 bases, and 19 bases lay between the germline ends. The CDR3 extends over 16 amino acids. The CDR3 bases are TGTGCCAGCAGTTTAGGAGTCTGGCTACCCGAGGGAAAACTGTTTTTT. Its protein is CASSLGVWLPEGKLFF.

The chain links TRBV4-2 to TRBJ2-2; 8 nucleotides align to TRBD2. There are 19 residues in the CDR3. CDR1 is LGHNA and CDR2 is YNFKEQ in the germline V gene. V dropped 0 bases and J dropped 3; count of bases not matched to a gene: 12. CDR3: CASSQEENSGAYDTGELFF. In nucleotides, the CDR3 is TGTGCCAGCAGCCAAGAAGAGAATAGCGGGGCATACGACACCGGGGAGCTGTTTTTT.

This chain connects TRBV7-2 to TRBJ1-1; TRBD1 aligns across 10 bases. This CDR3 region has 14 residues. Germline assignment: CDR1 SGHTA and CDR2 FQGNSA. The V gene end was trimmed by 4 bases and the J gene end by 11 bases; junction bases not matched to a gene: 10. The DNA for the CDR3 is TGTGCCAGCAGCTCGTACGGGACAGGGGAGGAGGCTTTCTTT. It codes for CASSSYGTGEEAFF. The entire variable domain, with the rest obtained from reference TRBV7-2 and TRBJ1-1, is as follows: GAGVSQSPSNKVTEKGKDVELRCDPISGHTALYWYRQSLGQGLEFLIYFQGNSAPDKSGLPSDRFSAERTGGSVSTLTIQRTQQEDSAVYLCASSSYGTGEEAFFGQGTRLTVV.

The chain couples TRBV7-4 to TRBJ2-7, with TRBD2 identical over 7 bases. Per the germline V gene, CDR1 is SGHVT and CDR2 is SQSDAQ. Germline trimming cut 4 bases from V and 1 base from J; bases unmatched to any gene: 7. The CDR3 has 15 residues. This chain's CDR3 is CASSSLLASSYEQYF. The DNA of the CDR3 is TGTGCCAGCAGCTCATTACTAGCGTCATCCTACGAGCAGTACTTC. Full variable domain (outside the CDR3, taken from reference TRBV7-4 and TRBJ2-7): GAGVSQSPRYKVAKRGRDVALRCDSISGHVTLYWYRQTLGQGSEVLTYSQSDAQRDKSGRPSGRFSAERPERSVSTLKIQRTEQGDSAVYLCASSSLLASSYEQYFGPGTRLTVT.

This chain uses TRBV27 with TRBJ2-7; D perhaps matches TRBD2 (6 bases). Germline values: CDR1 MNHEY, CDR2 SMNVEV (reference sequence). CDR3 length equals 13 residues. V lost 8 bases and J lost 5, with 16 bases in between. CDR3 bases: TGTGCCAGCGGGAAGGGAGGCTCAAACGAGCAGTACTTC. Residues: CASGKGGSNEQYF.

The rearrangement joins TRBV7-2 to TRBJ2-5, with D perhaps matching TRBD1 or TRBD2 (6 bases each). The CDR3 is 18 amino acids. V lost 5 bases and J lost 3, with 25 bases in between. CDR1 SGHTA and CDR2 FQGNSA come from the germline V gene. In DNA, the CDR3 is TGTGCCAGCAGCCGGGGGCAGGGTTGGGGGTTTTTTGAAGAGACCCAGTACTTC. Its protein product is CASSRGQGWGFFEETQYF.